Presented here are 30 T cell receptor beta chains from one specimen sequenced in a study of blood T cell repertoires in COVID-19. Clones were sequenced by immunoSEQ multiplex PCR, and TCRdb holds only the in-frame ones, with some missing. The data show over 80,000 clones, approximately 90% seen once. The sequenced sample consisted of peripheral blood. These receptor sequences come from a man between 45 and 60 years old with acute or convalescent COVID-19.

A note on this clone: At one boundary the junction diverges from the germline segment, which might be a read error. The identical CDR3 is also encoded by other nucleotide sequences in the sample. V usage is TRBV19 and J usage is TRBJ2-6; weak D call: TRBD1 (6 bases). Germline loops: CDR1 LNHDA, CDR2 SQIVND (reference sequence). This CDR3 spans 15 amino acids. The CDR3 nucleotides read TGTGCCAGCGAGCGTCTTAATGCAGGGGCCAACGTCCTGACTTTT. This translates into CASERLNAGANVLTF.

This clone showed up just once. DNA of the CDR3: TGTGCCTGGAGTGGCGGGACAGTTAGCTACACCTTC. Translated: CAWSGGTVSYTF. This chain joins TRBV30 and TRBJ1-2; 7 bases match TRBD1. Germline CDR1 GTSNPN, CDR2 SVGIG (reference sequence). J lost 9 bases, V lost 1 base, and 5 bases had no gene match. This CDR3 has 12 residues. Full variable domain (rest looked up from reference TRBV30 and TRBJ1-2): SQTIHQWPATLVQPVGSPLSLECTVEGTSNPNLYWYRQAAGRGLQLLFYSVGIGQISSEVPQNLSASRPQDRQFILSSKKLLLSDSGFYLCAWSGGTVSYTFGSGTRLTVV.

A remark on this clone: One junction end does not reproduce the germline sequence, and a read error may be involved. The rearrangement uses TRBV9 and TRBJ2-5; TRBD2 agrees at 10 bases. CDR1 is SGDLS, CDR2 YYNGEE, per germline. CDR3 length: 14 amino acids. DNA of the CDR3: TGTGCCAGCAGCCCACTAGCGGGGCAAGGGACCCAGTACTTC. Its translation is CASSPLAGQGTQYF.

The CDR3 coding sequence is TGTGCCAGCAGCGGAATCAGCGGGATGGGAGAGACCCAGTACTTC. Residues: CASSGISGMGETQYF. The chain employs TRBV9 and TRBJ2-5, with TRBD2 matching 7 bases. In germline, CDR1 is SGDLS, CDR2 YYNGEE. Trimming removed 3 bases from V and 4 bases from J; junction bases left unmatched: 9. This CDR3 has 15 residues.

This clone was observed a single time. As DNA, the CDR3 is TGCGCCAGCAGCTTGGGGCCTAGCTCTGGGGCCAACGTCCTGACTTTC. Residues: CASSLGPSSGANVLTF. This rearrangement joins TRBV5-1 to TRBJ2-6; D uncertain. The germline V and J ends were trimmed by 0 bases and 0 bases, with 7 bases remaining between them. Per the germline V gene, CDR1 is SGHRS and CDR2 is YFSETQ. The CDR3 contains 16 residues.

The chain is built from TRBV5-1 and TRBJ2-3, with D perhaps TRBD1 (5 bases). This CDR3 spans 14 amino acids. With 4 bases removed from V and 3 bases from J, the gap between germline ends came to 12 bases. Germline V gene sequence: CDR1 SGHRS, CDR2 YFSETQ. Written as DNA, the CDR3 is TGCGCCAGCAGCCCGGATACAGGTACAGATACGCAGTATTTT. Its translation: CASSPDTGTDTQYF.

The chain links TRBV6-5 to TRBJ1-2, with 7 bases aligning to TRBD1. With 2 bases clipped from V and 6 bases from J, the junction kept 3 bases outside the gene matches. The CDR3 runs 13 residues. CDR1 and CDR2 (germline): MNHEY, SVGAGI. The CDR3 spells CASSYRDRDGYTF. The DNA of the CDR3 is TGTGCCAGCAGTTACAGAGACAGGGATGGCTACACCTTC.

The CDR3: CASTLAGGVGGYTF. The CDR3 bases are TGTGCCAGCACCCTAGCCGGCGGGGTGGGGGGCTACACCTTC. The J gene is TRBJ1-2, the V gene TRBV6-5; no firm D call. CDR1 is MNHEY and CDR2 is SVGAGI in the germline V gene. CDR3 length: 14 residues. The ends were cut back, 7 bases at V and 8 bases at J, with 20 bases in the middle.

The gene calls are TRBV30 and TRBJ1-4; no firm D call. The ends were cut back, 4 bases at V and 1 base at J, with 10 bases in the middle. The germline V gene has CDR1 GTSNPN and CDR2 SVGIG (reference sequence). This CDR3 has 14 amino acids. DNA for the CDR3: TGTGCCTGGAAGTGGCCAGGAACTAATGAAAAACTGTTTTTT. Amino acids: CAWKWPGTNEKLFF.

This chain links TRBV6-2 or TRBV6-3 with TRBJ1-6, with a possible D match to TRBD1 (6 bases). The CDR3 has 17 residues. Between the trimmed V and J ends, which lost 6 bases and 7 bases, there was a span of 22 bases. Per the germline V gene, CDR1 is MNHEY and CDR2 is SVGEGT. The CDR3 DNA reads TGTGCCAGCAGCTTCCGCCAGGGGTCCTCGGGAAATTCACCCCTCCACTTT. This codes for CASSFRQGSSGNSPLHF.

The rearrangement uses TRBV3-1 (or the pseudogene TRBV3-2) and TRBJ1-4; the D is unclear. The V end was cut by 4 bases, the J end by 8 bases, with 14 bases between. This CDR3 contains 14 residues. CDR1 LGHDT and CDR2 YNNKEL come from the germline V gene (reference sequence). This CDR3 is CASSRGSTGEKLFF. CDR3 in DNA: TGTGCCAGCAGCCGGGGTAGCACGGGAGAAAAACTGTTTTTT.

The chain links TRBV4-1 to TRBJ2-1; 8 bases are shared with TRBD2. The V gene end was trimmed by 0 bases and the J gene end by 6 bases; junction bases not matched to a gene: 7. The CDR3 consists of 16 residues. Per the germline V gene, CDR1 is MGHRA and CDR2 is YSYEKL. CDR3 loop: CASSQEGGSGGNEQFF. The CDR3 nucleotides are TGCGCCAGCAGCCAAGAAGGAGGCAGCGGGGGCAATGAGCAGTTCTTC.

The chain carries TRBV6-4 and TRBJ2-1, with no clear D. Per germline, CDR1 MRHNA and CDR2 SNTAGT. The V and J ends lost 4 bases and 5 bases respectively, with 12 bases between them. This CDR3 is 14 amino acids long. The CDR3 region has the DNA TGTGCCAGCAGTGTAGAGCGCCTAAACAATGAGCAGTTCTTC. Protein product: CASSVERLNNEQFF.

The chain links TRBV5-1 to TRBJ1-2; the D gene is possibly TRBD1 (6 bases). CDR1 SGHRS and CDR2 YFSETQ come from the germline V gene. The ends were cut back, 0 bases at V and 4 bases at J, with 16 bases in the middle. This CDR3 has 16 amino acids. CDR3: CASSLDLGGSSYGYTF. The DNA for the CDR3 is TGCGCCAGCAGCTTGGATCTTGGGGGCAGTAGCTATGGCTACACCTTC.

The genes are TRBV12-3 or TRBV12-4 and TRBJ1-6; the D gene is possibly TRBD1 (5 bases). There are 12 residues in the CDR3. Trimming took 5 bases from V and 9 from J, leaving 8 bases between them. CDR3 region: CASSLGGSPLHF. The CDR3 nucleotides read TGTGCCAGCAGTCTGGGGGGTTCACCCCTCCACTTT.

This chain connects TRBV5-1 to TRBJ1-2; 8 nucleotides agree with TRBD1. This CDR3 contains 13 residues. V was pared by 4 bases and J by 8 bases, with 7 bases of the junction left unmatched. Per the germline V gene, CDR1 is SGHRS and CDR2 is YFSETQ. The CDR3: CASSPKTGVGYTF. The CDR3 DNA sequence: TGCGCCAGCAGCCCAAAGACAGGGGTGGGCTACACCTTC.

J is TRBJ1-4 and V is TRBV2; 7 bases map to TRBD1. This CDR3 has 14 amino acids. The V gene end was trimmed by 7 bases and the J gene end by 8 bases; junction bases not matched to a gene: 10. CDR1 and CDR2 from the germline V gene are SNHLY and FYNNEI. The CDR3 DNA reads as TGTGCCAGCATCCGAGGGGGCTTCGGGGAAAAACTGTTTTTT. It specifies CASIRGGFGEKLFF.

The V call is TRBV7-9, the J call TRBJ1-1, with D uncertain. The length of the CDR3 is 13 residues. V was pared by 1 base and J by 8 bases, with 11 bases between. CDR1 and CDR2 (germline): SEHNR, FQNEAQ (reference sequence). The CDR3 bases are TGTGCCAGCAGCTTAGTTGGCAGTAAGGAAGCTTTCTTT. Its translation is CASSLVGSKEAFF.

The chain uses TRBV11-2 and TRBJ1-1; D possibly corresponds to TRBD1 (6 bases). Deletions cut 7 bases from V and 1 base from J, with 16 bases between. Germline V gives CDR1 SGHAT, CDR2 FQNNGV. The CDR3 covers 15 residues. The CDR3 reads CASIPGGRQNTEAFF. The CDR3 bases are TGTGCCAGCATCCCGGGGGGGCGTCAGAACACTGAAGCTTTCTTT.

This sequence joins TRBV11-2 and TRBJ2-3; 9 nucleotides align to TRBD2. This CDR3 spans 16 amino acids. The germline CDR1 and CDR2 sequences are SGHAT and FQNNGV. V lost 6 bases, J lost 2 bases, and 9 bases stayed unmatched. CDR3 bases: TGTGCCAGCAGTCGGAATAGCGGGGGATACACAGATACGCAGTATTTT. Protein: CASSRNSGGYTDTQYF.

CDR3 DNA sequence: TGCAGCGTTGATTCCAGGAGGGGAGACAGCCGGAACACTGAAGCTTTCTTT. Encoded protein: CSVDSRRGDSRNTEAFF. V is TRBV29-1 and J is TRBJ1-1, with D possibly being TRBD1 (5 bases). CDR1 SQVTM and CDR2 ANQGSEA come from the germline V gene. The V and J ends lost 3 bases and 1 base respectively, with 21 bases between them. This CDR3 spans 17 amino acids.

A single count supports this clone. The J gene is TRBJ1-2, the V gene TRBV6-5; D is ambiguous. The CDR3 has 14 residues. In germline, CDR1 is MNHEY, CDR2 SVGAGI. V was shortened by 0 bases and J by 6 bases, with 11 bases between the two germline ends. This CDR3 is CASSYSTVSHGYTF. CDR3 sequence (DNA): TGTGCCAGCAGTTACTCGACTGTGTCTCATGGCTACACCTTC.

The V gene is TRBV11-2, the J gene TRBJ1-6; D gene unclear. Germline CDR1 is SGHAT and CDR2 is FQNNGV. V was pared by 5 bases and J by 7 bases, with 15 bases between. This CDR3 has 15 residues. The CDR3, as DNA: TGTGCCAGCAGCCCCCTGTCTGCGCCCAATTCACCCCTCCACTTT. Translated, it gives CASSPLSAPNSPLHF.

This chain's CDR3 is CASSSPGPGNTIYF. CDR3 nucleotide sequence: TGTGCCAGCAGTTCCCCAGGGCCTGGAAACACCATATATTTT. The chain joins TRBV28 to TRBJ1-3; TRBD1 is a possible D gene (5 bases). CDR3 length: 14 residues. Germline assignment: CDR1 MDHEN and CDR2 SYDVKM. Trimming stripped 4 bases from V and 2 bases from J, with 9 bases between.

This chain links TRBV5-1 with TRBJ2-3; TRBD1 is a possible D gene (6 bases). V lost 4 bases and J lost 4, with 13 bases in between. CDR1 is SGHRS and CDR2 is YFSETQ in the germline V gene. This CDR3 region has 14 residues. The CDR3 DNA sequence: TGCGCCAGCAGCATCTTTACAGGGTCAGATACGCAGTATTTT. Amino acids: CASSIFTGSDTQYF.

This clone showed up just a few times. This chain connects TRBV9 to TRBJ1-6; D gene uncertain. The CDR3 contains 12 residues. Germline V gene lookup returns CDR1 SGDLS and CDR2 YYNGEE. V lost 3 bases, J lost 5 bases, and 3 bases lay in between. The CDR3 loop is CASSAHNSPLHF. Here the CDR3 DNA reads TGTGCCAGCAGCGCTCATAATTCACCCCTCCACTTT.

This rearrangement joins TRBV5-1 to TRBJ2-2; 10 bases map to TRBD1. V lost 1 base to trimming and J lost 4 bases; unmatched junction nucleotides: 7. CDR1 SGHRS and CDR2 YFSETQ come from the germline V gene. This CDR3 is built from 17 residues. CDR3 sequence reads: CASSLIGGQGSTGELFF. For the CDR3, the DNA is TGCGCCAGCAGCTTGATCGGGGGACAGGGGAGCACCGGGGAGCTGTTTTTT.

The chain combines TRBV6-5 with TRBJ1-3, with D tentatively TRBD1 (5 bases). Per germline, CDR1 MNHEY and CDR2 SVGAGI. This CDR3 is 15 amino acids long. Trimming removed 6 bases from V and 4 bases from J, with 16 bases in between. In DNA, the CDR3 is TGTGCCAGCAGGCAGAACCAGGGATTCGGAAACACCATATATTTT. This encodes CASRQNQGFGNTIYF.

The gene calls are TRBV25-1 and TRBJ1-1; D not certain. Germline values: CDR1 MGHDK, CDR2 SYGVNS. The CDR3 spans 14 residues. V lost 2 bases and J lost 2, with 9 bases in between. CDR3 DNA: TGTGCCAGCAGTGAAGGACTTCGAAACACTGAAGCTTTCTTT. Protein: CASSEGLRNTEAFF.

The chain employs TRBV4-2 and TRBJ1-2; D is uncertain. CDR1 and CDR2 (germline): LGHNA, YNFKEQ. The germline V and J ends were trimmed by 0 bases and 7 bases, with 12 bases remaining between them. The CDR3 is made up of 14 amino acids. In DNA, the CDR3 is TGTGCCAGCAGCCAAGATCTTGGGCCCCCTGGCTACACCTTC. It is translated as CASSQDLGPPGYTF.